A single sample is the source of the 6 T cell receptor beta chains below, sequenced in a study of HIV-infected children after antiretroviral therapy interruption. Unique molecular identifiers were included in an RNA-based 3' RACE TCR library. Using its own MiXCR run on the 3' RACE reads, TCRdb lists one record per CDR3 protein. The profile shows about 86,000 distinct CDR3 sequences, roughly 6.4% of them singletons. Regarding treatment: PENTA 11 planned treatment interruption arm or continuous ART arm. Sequencing was performed on CD45RA+ CD4+ T cells from PBMCs, pooled from several time points, taken from a donor given antiretroviral therapy, either interrupted or continuous. Subset denoted: naive CD4+ CD45RA+ CD45RO- T cells. These receptors were taken from a pool of human donors with HIV.

This clonotype was picked up many times. This chain links TRBV19 with TRBJ1-2; no reliable D call. The CDR3 runs 14 residues. Germline assignment: CDR1 LNHDA and CDR2 SQIVND (reference sequence). Between the trimmed V and J ends, which lost 4 bases and 0 bases, there was a span of 9 bases. This CDR3 reads CASSNSAANYGYTF. In DNA form, the CDR3 reads TGTGCCAGTAGTAATTCCGCAGCTAACTATGGCTACACCTTC.

This clonotype is judged medium-sized. The rearrangement links TRBV12-3 or TRBV12-4 to TRBJ1-1; D unclear. V gave up 5 bases and J gave up 0 bases, with 13 bases separating them. This CDR3 contains 15 residues. The CDR3 region has the DNA TGTGCCAGCAGTACTAGGGCCCGCATGAACACTGAAGCTTTCTTT. Amino acids: CASSTRARMNTEAFF.

This clonotype was counted ten times or more. The J gene is TRBJ2-7, the V gene TRBV3-1, with a tentative D call TRBD1 (5 bases). There are 14 residues in the CDR3. Germline assignment: CDR1 LGHDT and CDR2 YNNKEL (reference sequence). V was cut by 1 base and J by 7 bases, with 14 bases left in between. The DNA of the CDR3 is TGTGCCAGCAGCCAAGTAGGTAACAGGTGGGAGCAGTACTTC. Translation gives CASSQVGNRWEQYF.

The J gene is TRBJ2-5, the V gene TRBV28; weak D call: TRBD2 (7 bases). V was clipped by 5 bases and J by 6 bases, with 22 bases between them. Germline CDR1 MDHEN, CDR2 SYDVKM. This CDR3 has 16 residues. Here the CDR3 reads CASSLGGVRGAKTQYF. CDR3 in DNA: TGTGCCAGCAGTCTTGGGGGGGTACGGGGGGCGAAGACCCAGTACTTC.

This clonotype was seen many times. V is TRBV12-3 or TRBV12-4 and J is TRBJ2-2, with 10 nucleotides matching TRBD2. V lost 0 bases to trimming and J lost 4 bases; unmatched junction nucleotides: 2. The CDR3 runs to 16 residues. The CDR3 protein is CASSLAPSGGTGELFF. Here the CDR3 DNA reads TGTGCCAGCAGTTTAGCTCCTAGCGGGGGCACCGGGGAGCTGTTTTTT.

This clonotype was seen at least ten times. The chain carries TRBV18 and TRBJ1-4, with a possible D match to TRBD1 (6 bases). The CDR3 is 15 amino acids. Germline CDR1 and CDR2: KGHSH and LQKENI. The V gene lost 5 bases and the J gene lost 5 bases, with 15 bases spanning the gap. Written as DNA, the CDR3 is TGTGCCAGCTCAACCTTTACAGGGAACAATGAAAAACTGTTTTTT. Its protein is CASSTFTGNNEKLFF.